The 29 T cell receptor beta chains below were found in one sample sequenced in a study of cytomegalovirus exposure and HLA in healthy donors. Method: immunoSEQ multiplex PCR; TCRdb's copy keeps in-frame clones and lacks some. The sample shows about 310,000 clones, approximately 86% of them seen only once. The sample comprised PBMCs. These receptors all come from a man younger than 40 in good health and CMV-seronegative.

V and J are TRBV9 and TRBJ2-5; TRBD2 agrees at 14 bases. The V segment lost 3 bases and the J segment 6 bases; nucleotides outside the gene matches: 1. The CDR3 runs 14 residues. Germline V lookup: CDR1 SGDLS, CDR2 YYNGEE. CDR3 protein: CASSGTSGGKTQYF. The CDR3 DNA sequence: TGTGCCAGCAGCGGGACTAGCGGGGGGAAGACCCAGTACTTC.

The rearrangement joins TRBV21-1 to TRBJ1-5; the table's D call TRBD1 went unverified against the DNA. TRBV21-1 is tagged as a pseudogene. The length of the CDR3 is 17 residues. The CDR3 DNA reads as TGTGCCAGGATACCGGGACAGGGGGCCCATAGCAATCAGCCCCAGCATTTT. Translation gives CARIPGQGAHSNQPQHF.

The chain links TRBV11-2 to TRBJ1-1; 7 positions agree with TRBD1. The germline V gene encodes CDR1 SGHAT and CDR2 FQNNGV. J was trimmed by 1 base and V by 0 bases; bases with no gene match: 11. This CDR3 has 18 amino acids. The CDR3 loop is CASSLEVIFYRGNTEAFF. The CDR3 DNA follows: TGTGCCAGCAGCTTAGAGGTAATCTTCTACAGGGGGAACACTGAAGCTTTCTTT.

The rearrangement uses TRBV27 and TRBJ1-6; 8 bases are shared with TRBD1. This CDR3 spans 15 amino acids. The germline gives CDR1 MNHEY, CDR2 SMNVEV (reference sequence). After removal of 0 bases from V and 7 bases from J, the junction contained 2 bases not matched to a gene. CDR3 protein: CASSLSGTGNSPLHF. In DNA form, the CDR3 reads TGTGCCAGCAGTTTATCAGGGACAGGAAATTCACCCCTCCACTTT.

V gene TRBV6-1 combines with J gene TRBJ1-1, with 10 bases matching TRBD1. J was trimmed by 0 bases and V by 4 bases; bases with no gene match: 2. The CDR3 is made up of 15 amino acids. Looked up from germline, CDR1 is MNHNS and CDR2 is SASEGT. DNA for the CDR3: TGTGCCAGCAGTGTAGGGACAGGGGTGAACACTGAAGCTTTCTTT. Translated, it gives CASSVGTGVNTEAFF.

V is TRBV5-1 and J is TRBJ1-5; TRBD1 agrees at 7 bases. The CDR3 has 16 residues. The germline gives CDR1 SGHRS, CDR2 YFSETQ. J lost 2 bases, V lost 0 bases, and 5 bases had no gene match. The CDR3: CASSLGTGEGNQPQHF. DNA of the CDR3: TGCGCCAGCAGCTTGGGTACAGGGGAAGGCAATCAGCCCCAGCATTTT. The full variable domain, with the rest looked up from reference TRBV5-1 and TRBJ1-5, is KAGVTQTPRYLIKTRGQQVTLSCSPISGHRSVSWYQQTPGQGLQFLFEYFSETQRNKGNFPGRFSGRQFSNSRSEMNVSTLELGDSALYLCASSLGTGEGNQPQHFGDGTRLSIL.

The chain has TRBV27 and TRBJ2-7; tentatively, D is TRBD1 (6 bases). CDR3 length: 13 amino acids. Germline V gene sequence: CDR1 MNHEY, CDR2 SMNVEV (reference sequence). With 2 bases removed from V and 1 base from J, the gap between germline ends came to 6 bases. The CDR3 DNA reads TGTGCCAGCAGTTTAACAGGGTCCTACGAGCAGTACTTC. It encodes CASSLTGSYEQYF.

CDR3 in DNA: TGTGCCAGCAGTGAACTGGCTAGCGGGGACACAGATACGCAGTATTTT. Its protein product is CASSELASGDTDTQYF. This chain links TRBV6-1 with TRBJ2-3; TRBD2 aligns across 9 bases. Germline CDR1 and CDR2: MNHNS and SASEGT. After removal of 2 bases from V and 2 bases from J, the junction contained 5 bases not matched to a gene. The CDR3 has 16 amino acids.

The chain couples TRBV6-1 to TRBJ1-1; D is ambiguous. V gave up 6 bases and J gave up 7 bases, with 15 bases separating them. The CDR3 extends over 13 amino acids. The germline CDR1 and CDR2 sequences are MNHNS and SASEGT. Here the CDR3 DNA reads TGTGCCAGCAGCCTAGAGGGAATCTATGAAGCTTTCTTT. Residues: CASSLEGIYEAFF.

The rearrangement uses TRBV27 and TRBJ1-1; D is uncertain. Trimming took 6 bases from V and 2 from J, leaving 10 bases between them. Germline V gives CDR1 MNHEY, CDR2 SMNVEV (reference sequence). This CDR3 spans 13 amino acids. The CDR3 DNA is TGTGCCAGCAGAGTACTGAGCAACACTGAAGCTTTCTTT. It translates to CASRVLSNTEAFF.

The rearrangement joins TRBV4-1 to TRBJ1-2; possible D gene TRBD1, 5 bases. Germline assignment: CDR1 MGHRA and CDR2 YSYEKL. V lost 1 base and J lost 6, with 15 bases in between. The CDR3 has 15 residues. The CDR3 spells CASSQGPQGLNGYTF. CDR3 in DNA: TGCGCCAGCAGCCAAGGACCTCAGGGTTTAAATGGCTACACCTTC.

The rearrangement uses TRBV2 and TRBJ2-3; 9 nucleotides match TRBD2. Germline trimming cut 6 bases from V and 2 bases from J; bases unmatched to any gene: 3. In germline, CDR1 is SNHLY, CDR2 FYNNEI. The CDR3 runs 14 residues. The DNA for the CDR3 is TGTGCCAGCAGGGCGGGGGGGCCCACAGATACGCAGTATTTT. Its translation is CASRAGGPTDTQYF.

In this sample, this clone turned up a few times. At the DNA level, this CDR3 is encoded by other sequences in the same sample as well. V is TRBV6-5 and J is TRBJ1-1, with 8 nucleotides matching TRBD1. The CDR3 loop spans 15 amino acids. Unmatched junction bases numbered 1, after V lost 0 bases and J lost 1 base. Germline V gives CDR1 MNHEY, CDR2 SVGAGI. The CDR3 region is CASSYSGTGNTEAFF. CDR3 in DNA: TGTGCCAGCAGTTACTCCGGGACAGGGAACACTGAAGCTTTCTTT.

This chain joins TRBV11-2 and TRBJ2-7; the match to TRBD1 covers 7 bases. CDR1 SGHAT and CDR2 FQNNGV come from the germline V gene. The CDR3 totals 15 residues. V shed 0 bases, J shed 4 bases, and the junction held 6 bases outside the gene matches. CDR3 sequence reads: CASSLETGAFYEQYF. CDR3 bases: TGTGCCAGCAGCTTAGAAACAGGGGCGTTTTACGAGCAGTACTTC.

The V and J genes are TRBV6-6 and TRBJ1-5, with 7 bases lining up with TRBD1. The CDR3 is 13 amino acids. Trimming at V came to 7 bases and at J to 3 bases, leaving 3 bases not matched to a gene. Germline V gives CDR1 MNHNY, CDR2 SVGAGI (reference sequence). CDR3 residues: CASNGQVNQPQHF. CDR3 DNA: TGTGCCAGCAACGGACAGGTCAATCAGCCCCAGCATTTT.

V and J are TRBV30 and TRBJ2-7, with D tentatively TRBD1 (5 bases). Germline-derived CDR1 and CDR2 are GTSNPN and SVGIG (reference sequence). The length of the CDR3 is 11 residues. V was shortened by 5 bases and J by 7 bases, with 12 bases between the two germline ends. The CDR3, as DNA: TGTGCCTGGGACAGTGGTAGGGAGCAGTACTTC. This encodes CAWDSGREQYF.

The chain is built from TRBV5-1 and TRBJ2-1; 8 nucleotides align to TRBD2. In germline, CDR1 is SGHRS, CDR2 YFSETQ. This CDR3 has 16 amino acids. The J segment lost 8 bases and the V segment lost 4 bases, leaving 14 bases of the junction unmatched. CDR3 region: CASSPKVSGETYEQFF. The CDR3 DNA follows: TGCGCCAGCAGCCCCAAGGTTAGCGGGGAAACATATGAGCAGTTCTTC.

The chain recombines TRBV6-6 with TRBJ2-7, with a weak D call TRBD2 (6 bases). Trimming took 0 bases from V and 4 from J, leaving 7 bases between them. CDR3 length: 13 residues. Germline CDR1 and CDR2: MNHNY and SVGAGI (reference sequence). The CDR3 loop reads CASSYSEGYEQYF. The CDR3 DNA sequence: TGTGCCAGCAGTTACTCGGAGGGTTACGAGCAGTACTTC.

The chain combines TRBV6-1 with TRBJ1-1, with TRBD1 as a possible D gene (6 bases). Trimming shortened V by 10 bases and J by 0 bases, and 15 bases separated the two germline ends. Germline-derived CDR1 and CDR2 are MNHNS and SASEGT. The CDR3 runs to 14 residues. CDR3 nucleotide sequence: TGTGCCATCAAAAGGGGGGGGGTGAACACTGAAGCTTTCTTT. Translated: CAIKRGGVNTEAFF.

The chain recombines TRBV2 with TRBJ1-2; D is possibly TRBD1 (5 bases). Trimming took off 3 bases at V and 7 bases at J, with 21 bases between the two ends. There are 16 residues in the CDR3. CDR1 is SNHLY and CDR2 is FYNNEI in the germline V gene. The chain's CDR3 is CASSEWTSLQGAGYTF. In DNA form, the CDR3 reads TGTGCCAGCAGTGAGTGGACAAGTCTTCAAGGTGCTGGCTACACCTTC. Full variable domain (missing parts from reference TRBV2 and TRBJ1-2): EPEVTQTPSHQVTQMGQEVILRCVPISNHLYFYWYRQILGQKVEFLVSFYNNEISEKSEIFDDQFSVERPDGSNFTLKIRSTKLEDSAMYFCASSEWTSLQGAGYTFGSGTRLTVV.

V usage is TRBV15 and J usage is TRBJ1-4, with TRBD1 matching over 8 bases. Germline values: CDR1 LNHNV, CDR2 YYDKDF (reference sequence). V lost 5 bases to trimming and J lost 7 bases; unmatched junction nucleotides: 9. This CDR3 has 15 residues. Written as DNA, the CDR3 is TGTGCCACCAGCCCCTGGACAGGGTATGGTGAAAAACTGTTTTTT. As protein: CATSPWTGYGEKLFF.

The V call is TRBV27, the J call TRBJ1-5, with D possibly matching TRBD1 (6 bases). Trimming shortened V by 5 bases and J by 8 bases, and 16 bases separated the two germline ends. This CDR3 is 14 amino acids long. Germline loops: CDR1 MNHEY, CDR2 SMNVEV (reference sequence). The CDR3 DNA is TGTGCCAGCAGTCCCCGGACAGTCAGGGAGCCCCAGCATTTT. Translating it yields CASSPRTVREPQHF.

Only one count was recorded for this clone. Here the CDR3 reads CSGQPGLAGEETQYF. For the CDR3, the DNA is TGCAGCGGGCAACCGGGACTAGCGGGGGAAGAGACCCAGTACTTC. The chain is built from TRBV29-1 and TRBJ2-5; 14 bases line up with TRBD2. V was clipped by 7 bases and J by 3 bases; unmatched bases: 7. Germline CDR1 is SQVTM and CDR2 is ANQGSEA. This CDR3 has 15 amino acids.

The V gene is TRBV29-1, the J gene TRBJ2-1; weak D call: TRBD2 (6 bases). There are 13 residues in the CDR3. Germline V CDR1 and CDR2: SQVTM, ANQGSEA. Trimming stripped 3 bases from V and 4 bases from J, with 10 bases between. CDR3 DNA: TGCAGCGTTGAGGGGAGGCTTTACAATGAGCAGTTCTTC. Protein sequence: CSVEGRLYNEQFF.

The CDR3 DNA follows: TGCGCCAGCAGCCCCTCCGGGACAGGGGACTACGAGCAGTACTTC. Encoded protein: CASSPSGTGDYEQYF. This chain uses TRBV4-1 with TRBJ2-7; 10 positions match TRBD1. Germline CDR1 reads MGHRA; CDR2 reads YSYEKL. The CDR3 runs 15 residues. J was trimmed by 3 bases and V by 4 bases; bases with no gene match: 6.

This clone was seen just once. This chain connects TRBV27 to TRBJ2-7, with D possibly being TRBD1 (6 bases). The CDR3 runs 16 residues. V was cut by 3 bases and J by 4 bases, with 19 bases left in between. The V gene's germline CDR1 is MNHEY and CDR2 SMNVEV (reference sequence). As DNA, the CDR3 is TGTGCCAGCAGTTTCCTTCTCCGGGACACGTCATACGAGCAGTACTTC. It codes for CASSFLLRDTSYEQYF.

The gene calls are TRBV19 and TRBJ1-4, with no clear D. Germline CDR1 reads LNHDA; CDR2 reads SQIVND (reference sequence). Trimming took 5 bases from V and 14 from J, leaving 12 bases between them. CDR3 length equals 11 residues. CDR3 residues: CASSLGRYLFF. Here the CDR3 DNA reads TGTGCCAGTAGTCTAGGGAGGTATCTGTTTTTT.

This clone was recorded a few times. The chain employs TRBV29-1 and TRBJ2-1, with TRBD2 matching over 8 bases. The CDR3 is made up of 12 amino acids. Germline assignment: CDR1 SQVTM and CDR2 ANQGSEA. Trimming took 5 bases from V and 3 from J; bases not matched to a gene: 0. This chain's CDR3 is CSVSGGYNEQFF. For the CDR3, the DNA is TGCAGCGTTAGCGGGGGCTACAATGAGCAGTTCTTC.

This chain joins TRBV30 and TRBJ2-6, with TRBD1 as a possible D gene (5 bases). Deletions cut 4 bases from V and 0 bases from J, with 13 bases between. Germline CDR1 GTSNPN, CDR2 SVGIG (reference sequence). The CDR3 has 16 amino acids. The CDR3 loop is CAWMYGARSGANVLTF. CDR3 DNA: TGTGCCTGGATGTATGGGGCCCGCTCTGGGGCCAACGTCCTGACTTTC.